This TCR beta chain was documented in a study of blood T cell repertoires in COVID-19. Study information: Specimens from acute and convalescent COVID-19 originated in the United States, Italy and Spain. In each case, the material was cDNA or gDNA derived from T cells, B-cell-depleted T cells, or PBMCs.

V lost 3 bases and J lost 9, with 15 bases in between. The CDR3 is 14 amino acids. The germline gives CDR1 DFQATT, CDR2 SNEGSKA (reference sequence). Produced via immunoSEQ multiplex PCR; TCRdb's table is partial and in-frame only. This sample carries roughly 140,000 clones, around 85% of them seen once, and the ten largest clones take 8%. The sample was peripheral blood. This receptor was taken from a woman in her sixties with COVID-19, enrolled during active disease. This chain connects TRBV20-1 to TRBJ1-6; TRBD1 is a possible D gene (6 bases). The CDR3 region is CSASPGARSSPLHF. The CDR3, as DNA: TGCAGTGCTAGTCCAGGGGCCAGAAGTTCACCCCTCCACTTT.